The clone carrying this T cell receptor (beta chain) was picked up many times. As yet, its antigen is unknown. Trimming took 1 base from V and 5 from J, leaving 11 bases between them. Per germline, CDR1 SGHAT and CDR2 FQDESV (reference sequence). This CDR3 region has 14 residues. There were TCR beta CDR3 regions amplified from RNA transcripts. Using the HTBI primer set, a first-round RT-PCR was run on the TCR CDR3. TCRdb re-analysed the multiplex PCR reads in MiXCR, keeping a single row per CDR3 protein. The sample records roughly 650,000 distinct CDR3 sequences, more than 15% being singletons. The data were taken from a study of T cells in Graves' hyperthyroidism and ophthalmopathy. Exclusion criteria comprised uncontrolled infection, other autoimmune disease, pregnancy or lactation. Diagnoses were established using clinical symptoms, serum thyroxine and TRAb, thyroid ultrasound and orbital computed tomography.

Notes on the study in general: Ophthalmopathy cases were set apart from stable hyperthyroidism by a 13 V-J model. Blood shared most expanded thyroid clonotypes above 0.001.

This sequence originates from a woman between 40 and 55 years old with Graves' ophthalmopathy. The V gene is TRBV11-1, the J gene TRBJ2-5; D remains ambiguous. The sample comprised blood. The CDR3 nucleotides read TGTGCCAGCAGCTTAGAGGGCCCGCAGGAGACCCAGTACTTC. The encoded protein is CASSLEGPQETQYF.